This TCR beta chain stems from a study of T-cell memory formation after mild COVID-19. Trimming stripped 7 bases from V and 1 base from J, with 11 bases between. The CDR3 has 13 residues. The germline V gene encodes CDR1 SGDLS and CDR2 YYNGEE. TCRdb called the 5' RACE reads again in MiXCR, with one record for every CDR3 protein. The sample consists of about 560,000 distinct CDR3 sequences, 15% to 20% of them appearing once. Input material: PBMCs or a T cell subset sorted from them (not recorded which). This clonotype was obtained from an adult woman who had mild COVID-19 (a few samples of this study predate the infection). Cell type and time point are not known. The chain links TRBV9 to TRBJ1-1, with a weak D call TRBD1 (5 bases). The CDR3 DNA reads TGTGCCAGCGGGCGGGGGGAGAACACTGAAGCTTTCTTT. Its protein product is CASGRGENTEAFF.